The T cell receptor beta chain described here comes from a study of vaccination and CD4 T cells after COVID-19. Across the study: Post-diagnosis, post-COVID samples were collected after a median around 97 days, ranging 35 to 161. The stimulus for the cells was overlapping spike peptides derived from SARS-CoV-2, HCoV-NL63, HCoV-OC43 and HCoV-229E.

Regarding the study as a whole: Spike mono-reactivity marked 304 of 307 vaccine-specific clones in convalescent patients.

Trimming shortened V by 3 bases and J by 5 bases, and 8 bases separated the two germline ends. Germline-derived CDR1 and CDR2 are DFQATT and SNEGSKA (reference sequence). This CDR3 has 13 amino acids. Cultured CD4+ T-cell DNA underwent Oncomine TCR Beta short-read sequencing. TCRdb reprocessed the PCR reads via MiXCR and lists one record per CDR3 protein. The sample has approximately 16,000 distinct CDR3 sequences; 45% to 65% are singletons. The treatment here: approximately 9-day PBMC culture with coronavirus spike peptide pools or control peptides (ViraFEST assay). Expansion of antigen-specific T cells with peptide pools by ViraFEST preceded sequencing of TCRs. The table lists this clonotype with a few counts. Its target is not known.

The V call is TRBV20-1, the J call TRBJ1-6; no reliable D call. Sequencing input: CD4+ T cells from blood, cultured in vitro. The clonotype comes from a human donor who had recovered from COVID-19. CDR3 amino acids: CSARRHNNSPLHF. CDR3 DNA: TGCAGTGCTAGGAGACACAATAATTCACCCCTCCACTTT.